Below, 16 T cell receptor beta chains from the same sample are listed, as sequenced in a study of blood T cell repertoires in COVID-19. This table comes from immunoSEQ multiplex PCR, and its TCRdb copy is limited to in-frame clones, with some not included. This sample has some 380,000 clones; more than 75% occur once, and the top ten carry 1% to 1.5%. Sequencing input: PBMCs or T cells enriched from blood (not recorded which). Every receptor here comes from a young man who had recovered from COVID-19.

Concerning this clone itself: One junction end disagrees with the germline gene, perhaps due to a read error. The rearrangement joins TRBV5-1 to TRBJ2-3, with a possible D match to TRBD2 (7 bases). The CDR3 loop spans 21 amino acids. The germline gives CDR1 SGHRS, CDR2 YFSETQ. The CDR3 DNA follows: TGCGTCAGCAGCTTTTCCCCGGGACACCGTTGGGGGGGACCTAGCACAGATACGCAGTATTTT. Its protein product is CVSSFSPGHRWGGPSTDTQYF.

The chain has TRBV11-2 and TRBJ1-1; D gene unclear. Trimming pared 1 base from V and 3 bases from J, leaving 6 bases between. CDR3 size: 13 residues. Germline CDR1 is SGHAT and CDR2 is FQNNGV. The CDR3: CASSLGEYTEAFF. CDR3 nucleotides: TGTGCCAGCAGCTTAGGGGAGTACACTGAAGCTTTCTTT.

The DNA of the CDR3 is TGCGCCAGCAGCTTGGACAAGTATGGCTACACCTTC. It yields the protein CASSLDKYGYTF. The J gene is TRBJ1-2, the V gene TRBV5-1; D unclear. The V gene lost 0 bases and the J gene lost 5 bases, with 5 bases spanning the gap. Per the germline V gene, CDR1 is SGHRS and CDR2 is YFSETQ. This CDR3 is built from 12 residues.

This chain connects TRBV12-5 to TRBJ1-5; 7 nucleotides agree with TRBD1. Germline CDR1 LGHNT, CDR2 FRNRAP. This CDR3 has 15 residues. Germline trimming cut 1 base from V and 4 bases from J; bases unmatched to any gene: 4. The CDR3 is CASGLGDRSNQPQHF. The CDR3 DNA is TGTGCTAGTGGTTTGGGGGACAGATCTAATCAGCCCCAGCATTTT.

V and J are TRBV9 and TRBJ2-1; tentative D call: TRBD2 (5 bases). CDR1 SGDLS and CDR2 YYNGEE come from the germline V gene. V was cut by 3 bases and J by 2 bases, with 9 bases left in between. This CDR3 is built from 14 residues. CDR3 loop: CASSAPGAYNEQFF. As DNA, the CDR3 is TGTGCCAGCAGCGCCCCCGGGGCCTACAATGAGCAGTTCTTC.

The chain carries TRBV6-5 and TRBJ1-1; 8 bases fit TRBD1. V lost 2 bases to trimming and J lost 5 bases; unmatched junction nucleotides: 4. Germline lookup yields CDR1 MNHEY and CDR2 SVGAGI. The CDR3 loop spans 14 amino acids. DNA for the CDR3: TGTGCCAGCAGTTACCCTCAGGGGGCTACTGAAGCTTTCTTT. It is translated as CASSYPQGATEAFF.

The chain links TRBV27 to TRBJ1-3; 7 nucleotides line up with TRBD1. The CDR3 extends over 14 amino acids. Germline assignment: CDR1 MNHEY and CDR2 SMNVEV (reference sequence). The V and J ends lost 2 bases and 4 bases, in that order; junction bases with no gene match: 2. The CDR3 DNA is TGTGCCAGCAGTTTACGGGACAGCGGAAACACCATATATTTT. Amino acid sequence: CASSLRDSGNTIYF.

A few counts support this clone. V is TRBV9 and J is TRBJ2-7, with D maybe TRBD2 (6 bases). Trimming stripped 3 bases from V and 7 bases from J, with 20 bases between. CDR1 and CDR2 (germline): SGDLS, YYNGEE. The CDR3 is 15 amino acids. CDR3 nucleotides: TGTGCCAGCAGCGGGTCCGGGACTGGCCGTGAAGAGCAGTACTTC. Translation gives CASSGSGTGREEQYF.

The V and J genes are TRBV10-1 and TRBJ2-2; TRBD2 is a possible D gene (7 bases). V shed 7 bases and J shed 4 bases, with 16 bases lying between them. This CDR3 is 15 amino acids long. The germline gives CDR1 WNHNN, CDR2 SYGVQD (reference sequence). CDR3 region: CASNSWGGPTGELFF. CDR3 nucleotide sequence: TGCGCCAGCAATTCGTGGGGGGGGCCCACCGGGGAGCTGTTTTTT.

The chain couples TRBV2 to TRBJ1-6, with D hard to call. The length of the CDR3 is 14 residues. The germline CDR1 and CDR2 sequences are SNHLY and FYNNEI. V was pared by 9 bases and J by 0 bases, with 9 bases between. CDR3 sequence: CARGSSSYNSPLHF. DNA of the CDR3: TGTGCCAGGGGCTCGAGCTCCTATAATTCACCCCTCCACTTT. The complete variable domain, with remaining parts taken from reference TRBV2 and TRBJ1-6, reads EPEVTQTPSHQVTQMGQEVILRCVPISNHLYFYWYRQILGQKVEFLVSFYNNEISEKSEIFDDQFSVERPDGSNFTLKIRSTKLEDSAMYFCARGSSSYNSPLHFGNGTRLTVT.

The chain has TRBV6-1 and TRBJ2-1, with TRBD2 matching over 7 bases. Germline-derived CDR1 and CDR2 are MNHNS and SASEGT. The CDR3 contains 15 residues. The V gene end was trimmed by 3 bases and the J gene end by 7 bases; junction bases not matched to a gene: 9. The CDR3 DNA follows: TGTGCCAGCAGTGACGGGAGCGGGGCAAGTAATGAGCAGTTCTTC. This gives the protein CASSDGSGASNEQFF.

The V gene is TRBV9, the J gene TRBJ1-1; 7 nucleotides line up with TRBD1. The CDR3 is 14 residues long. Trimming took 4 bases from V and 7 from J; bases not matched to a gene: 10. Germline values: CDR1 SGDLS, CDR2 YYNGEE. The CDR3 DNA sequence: TGTGCCAGCAGCCCCCGGACAGGAGGGGTTGAAGCTTTCTTT. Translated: CASSPRTGGVEAFF.

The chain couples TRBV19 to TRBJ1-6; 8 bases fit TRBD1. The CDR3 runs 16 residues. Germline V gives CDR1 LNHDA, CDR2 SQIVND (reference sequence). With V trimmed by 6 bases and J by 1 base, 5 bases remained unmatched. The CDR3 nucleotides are TGTGCCAGTAGGGCGACAGGGGAATCCTATAATTCACCCCTCCACTTT. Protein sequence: CASRATGESYNSPLHF.

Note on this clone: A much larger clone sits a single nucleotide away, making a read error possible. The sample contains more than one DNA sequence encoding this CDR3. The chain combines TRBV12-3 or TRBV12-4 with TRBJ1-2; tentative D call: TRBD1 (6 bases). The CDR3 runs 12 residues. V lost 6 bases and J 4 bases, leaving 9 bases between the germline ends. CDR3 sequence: CASSPDSYGYTF. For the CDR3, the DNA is TGTGCCAGCAGCCCGGACAGCTATGGCTACACCTTC.

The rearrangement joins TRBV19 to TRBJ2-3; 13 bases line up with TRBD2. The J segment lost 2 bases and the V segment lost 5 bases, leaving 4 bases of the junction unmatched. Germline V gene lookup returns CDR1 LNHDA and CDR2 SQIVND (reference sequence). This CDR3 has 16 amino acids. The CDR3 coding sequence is TGTGCCAGTAGTGGACTAGCGGGGGCCTTCACAGATACGCAGTATTTT. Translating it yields CASSGLAGAFTDTQYF.

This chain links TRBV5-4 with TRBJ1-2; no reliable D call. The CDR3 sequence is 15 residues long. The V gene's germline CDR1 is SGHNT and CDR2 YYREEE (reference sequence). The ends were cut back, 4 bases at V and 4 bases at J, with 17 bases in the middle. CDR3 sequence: CASSPSRGPSYGYTF. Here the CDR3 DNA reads TGTGCCAGCAGCCCCAGCCGGGGTCCCAGCTATGGCTACACCTTC.